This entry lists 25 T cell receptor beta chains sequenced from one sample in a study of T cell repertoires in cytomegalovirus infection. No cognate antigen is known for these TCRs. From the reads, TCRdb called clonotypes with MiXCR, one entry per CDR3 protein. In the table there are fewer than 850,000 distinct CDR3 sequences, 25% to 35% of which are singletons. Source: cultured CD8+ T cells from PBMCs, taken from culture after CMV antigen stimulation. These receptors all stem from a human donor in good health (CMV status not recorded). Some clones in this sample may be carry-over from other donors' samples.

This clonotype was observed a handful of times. The CDR3 nucleotides read TGTGCCAGCAGTTTTTTGGACACCGTAGGCTACACCTTC. Translated, it gives CASSFLDTVGYTF. The chain employs TRBV28 and TRBJ1-2; D possibly corresponds to TRBD1 (5 bases). Germline assignment: CDR1 MDHEN and CDR2 SYDVKM. The CDR3 contains 13 residues. Between the trimmed V and J ends, which lost 3 bases and 8 bases, there was a span of 13 bases.

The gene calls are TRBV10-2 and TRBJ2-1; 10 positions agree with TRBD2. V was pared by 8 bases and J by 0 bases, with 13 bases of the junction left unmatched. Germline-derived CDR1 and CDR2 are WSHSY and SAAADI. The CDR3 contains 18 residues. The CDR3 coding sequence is TGCGCCAGCGACACGGAACTAGCGGGGCCGAGCTCCTACAATGAGCAGTTCTTC. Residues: CASDTELAGPSSYNEQFF.

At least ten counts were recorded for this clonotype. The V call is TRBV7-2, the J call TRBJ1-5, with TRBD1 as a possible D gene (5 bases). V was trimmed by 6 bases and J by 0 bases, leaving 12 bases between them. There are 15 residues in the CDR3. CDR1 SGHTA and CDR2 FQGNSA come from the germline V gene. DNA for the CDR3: TGTGCCAGCAGTTGGGGCCCGTATAGCAATCAGCCCCAGCATTTT. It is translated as CASSWGPYSNQPQHF. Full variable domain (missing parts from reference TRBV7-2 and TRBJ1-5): GAGVSQSPSNKVTEKGKDVELRCDPISGHTALYWYRQSLGQGLEFLIYFQGNSAPDKSGLPSDRFSAERTGGSVSTLTIQRTQQEDSAVYLCASSWGPYSNQPQHFGDGTRLSIL.

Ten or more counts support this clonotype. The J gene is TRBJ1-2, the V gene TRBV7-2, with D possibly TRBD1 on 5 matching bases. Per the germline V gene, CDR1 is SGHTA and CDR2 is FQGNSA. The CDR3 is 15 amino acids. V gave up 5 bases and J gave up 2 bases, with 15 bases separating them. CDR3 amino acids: CASSDDRALNYGYTF. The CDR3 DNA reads TGTGCCAGCAGCGACGACAGAGCCTTAAACTATGGCTACACCTTC.

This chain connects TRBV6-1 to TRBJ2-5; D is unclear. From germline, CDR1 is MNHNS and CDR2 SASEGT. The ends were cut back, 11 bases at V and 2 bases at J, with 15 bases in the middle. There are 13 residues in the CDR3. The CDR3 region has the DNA TGTGCCGGTACTACAGCCATTCAAGAGACCCAGTACTTC. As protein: CAGTTAIQETQYF.

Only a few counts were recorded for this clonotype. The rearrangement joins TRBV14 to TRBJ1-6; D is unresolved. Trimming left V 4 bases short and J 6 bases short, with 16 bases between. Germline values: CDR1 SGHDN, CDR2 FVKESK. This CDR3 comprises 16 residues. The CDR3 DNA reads TGTGCCAGCAGCCCCAGAGGAGGGCCCGTTAATTCACCCCTCCACTTT. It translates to CASSPRGGPVNSPLHF.

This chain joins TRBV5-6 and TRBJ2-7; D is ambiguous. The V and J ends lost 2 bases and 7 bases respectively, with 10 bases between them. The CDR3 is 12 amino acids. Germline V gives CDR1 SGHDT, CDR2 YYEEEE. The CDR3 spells CASSFFLEEQYF. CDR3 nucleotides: TGTGCCAGCAGCTTTTTTTTGGAGGAGCAGTACTTC.

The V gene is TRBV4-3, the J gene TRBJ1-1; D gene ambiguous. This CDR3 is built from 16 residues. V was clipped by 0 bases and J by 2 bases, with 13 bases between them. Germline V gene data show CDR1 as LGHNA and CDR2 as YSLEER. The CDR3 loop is CASSQDVQPINTEAFF. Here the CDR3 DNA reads TGCGCCAGCAGCCAAGATGTTCAGCCCATCAACACTGAAGCTTTCTTT.

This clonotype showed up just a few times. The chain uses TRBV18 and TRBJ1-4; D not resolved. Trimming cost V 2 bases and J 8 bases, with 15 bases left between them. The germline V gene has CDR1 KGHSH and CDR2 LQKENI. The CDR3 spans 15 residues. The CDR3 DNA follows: TGTGCCAGCTCACCAATGGACCGTGGCGGCGAAAAACTGTTTTTT. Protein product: CASSPMDRGGEKLFF.

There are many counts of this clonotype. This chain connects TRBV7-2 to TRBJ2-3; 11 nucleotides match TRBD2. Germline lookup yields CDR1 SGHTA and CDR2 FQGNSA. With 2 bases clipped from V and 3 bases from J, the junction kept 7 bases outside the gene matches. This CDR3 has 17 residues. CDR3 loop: CASSLSSGGAWTDTQYF. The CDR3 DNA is TGTGCCAGCAGCTTAAGTAGCGGGGGGGCGTGGACAGATACGCAGTATTTT. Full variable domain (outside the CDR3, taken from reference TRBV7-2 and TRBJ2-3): GAGVSQSPSNKVTEKGKDVELRCDPISGHTALYWYRQSLGQGLEFLIYFQGNSAPDKSGLPSDRFSAERTGGSVSTLTIQRTQQEDSAVYLCASSLSSGGAWTDTQYFGPGTRLTVL.

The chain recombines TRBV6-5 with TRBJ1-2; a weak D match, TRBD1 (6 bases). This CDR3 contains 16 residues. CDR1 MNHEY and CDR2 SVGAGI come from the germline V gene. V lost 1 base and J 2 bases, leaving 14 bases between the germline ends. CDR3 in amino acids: CASSYFAGVQNYGYTF. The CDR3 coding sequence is TGTGCCAGCAGTTACTTTGCAGGGGTTCAGAACTATGGCTACACCTTC.

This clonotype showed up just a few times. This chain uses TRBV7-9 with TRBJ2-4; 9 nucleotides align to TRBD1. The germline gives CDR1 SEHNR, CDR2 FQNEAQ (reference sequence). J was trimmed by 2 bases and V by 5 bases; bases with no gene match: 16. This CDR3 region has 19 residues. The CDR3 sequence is CASSRLIYSGQGTKNIQYF. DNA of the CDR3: TGTGCCAGCAGCCGACTCATCTACTCGGGACAGGGTACCAAAAACATTCAGTACTTC.

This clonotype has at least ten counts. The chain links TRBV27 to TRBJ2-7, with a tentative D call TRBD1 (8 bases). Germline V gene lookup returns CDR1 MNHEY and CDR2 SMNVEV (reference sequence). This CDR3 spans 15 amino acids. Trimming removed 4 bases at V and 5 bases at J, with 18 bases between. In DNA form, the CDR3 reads TGTGCCAGCAGTTCCACAGGGGGGGCCTTTGACGAGCAGTACTTC. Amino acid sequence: CASSSTGGAFDEQYF.

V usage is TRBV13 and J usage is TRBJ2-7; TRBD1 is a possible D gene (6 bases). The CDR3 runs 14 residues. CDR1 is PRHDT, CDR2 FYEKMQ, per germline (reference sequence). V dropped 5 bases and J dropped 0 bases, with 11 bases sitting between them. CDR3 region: CASSPRGNSYEQYV. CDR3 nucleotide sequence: TGTGCCAGCAGCCCCAGGGGAAACTCCTACGAGCAGTACGTC.

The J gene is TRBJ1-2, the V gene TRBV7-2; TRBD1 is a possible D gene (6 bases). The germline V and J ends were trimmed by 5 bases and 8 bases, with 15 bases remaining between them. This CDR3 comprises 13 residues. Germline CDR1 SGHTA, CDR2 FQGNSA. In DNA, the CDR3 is TGTGCCAGCAGCCCAGGGGCCATGGGGGGCTACACCTTC. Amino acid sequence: CASSPGAMGGYTF.

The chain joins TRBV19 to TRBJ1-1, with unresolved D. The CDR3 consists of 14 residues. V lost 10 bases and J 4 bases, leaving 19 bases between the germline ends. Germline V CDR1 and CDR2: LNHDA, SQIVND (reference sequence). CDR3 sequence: CATHPDGWGTEAFF. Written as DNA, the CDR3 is TGTGCCACTCACCCGGACGGGTGGGGCACTGAAGCTTTCTTT.

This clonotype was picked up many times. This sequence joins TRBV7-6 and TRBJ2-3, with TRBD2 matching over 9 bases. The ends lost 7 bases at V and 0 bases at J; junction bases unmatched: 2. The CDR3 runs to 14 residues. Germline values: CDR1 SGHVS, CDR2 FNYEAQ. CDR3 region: CASNSGGSTDTQYF. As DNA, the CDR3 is TGTGCCAGCAATAGCGGGGGCAGCACAGATACGCAGTATTTT.

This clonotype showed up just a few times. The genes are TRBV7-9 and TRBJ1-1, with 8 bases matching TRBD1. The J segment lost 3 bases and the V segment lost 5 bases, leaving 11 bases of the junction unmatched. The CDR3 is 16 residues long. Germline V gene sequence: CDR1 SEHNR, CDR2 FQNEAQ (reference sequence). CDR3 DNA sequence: TGTGCCAGCAGCCCCGGGGGTACAGGGGGATACACTGAAGCTTTCTTT. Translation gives CASSPGGTGGYTEAFF. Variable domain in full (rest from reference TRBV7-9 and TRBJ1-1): DTGVSQNPRHKITKRGQNVTFRCDPISEHNRLYWYRQTLGQGPEFLTYFQNEAQLEKSRLLSDRFSAERPKGSFSTLEIQRTEQGDSAMYLCASSPGGTGGYTEAFFGQGTRLTVV.

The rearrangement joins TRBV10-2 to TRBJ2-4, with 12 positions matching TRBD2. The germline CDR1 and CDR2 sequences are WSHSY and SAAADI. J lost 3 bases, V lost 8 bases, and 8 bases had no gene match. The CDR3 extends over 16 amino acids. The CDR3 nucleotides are TGCGCCAGCTCCCAGACTAGCGGGGGTTACAAAAACATTCAGTACTTC. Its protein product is CASSQTSGGYKNIQYF.

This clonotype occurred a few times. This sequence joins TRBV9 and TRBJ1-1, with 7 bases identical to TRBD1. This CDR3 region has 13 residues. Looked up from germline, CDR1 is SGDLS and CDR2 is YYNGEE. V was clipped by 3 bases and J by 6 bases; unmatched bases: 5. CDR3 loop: CASSAPGTAEAFF. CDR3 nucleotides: TGTGCCAGCAGCGCTCCCGGGACAGCTGAAGCTTTCTTT.

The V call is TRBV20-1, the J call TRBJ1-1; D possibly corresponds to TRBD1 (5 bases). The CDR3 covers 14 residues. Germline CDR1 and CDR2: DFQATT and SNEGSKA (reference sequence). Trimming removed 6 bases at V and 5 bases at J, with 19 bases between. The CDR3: CSAVRRGGWTEAFF. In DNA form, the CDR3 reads TGCAGTGCCGTTCGGAGGGGAGGATGGACTGAAGCTTTCTTT.

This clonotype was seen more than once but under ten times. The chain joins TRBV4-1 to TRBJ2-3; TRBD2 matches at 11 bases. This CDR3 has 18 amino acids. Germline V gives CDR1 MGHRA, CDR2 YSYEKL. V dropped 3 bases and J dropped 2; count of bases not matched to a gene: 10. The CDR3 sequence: CASSQHTSGGSYTDTQYF. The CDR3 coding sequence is TGCGCCAGCAGCCAGCATACTAGCGGGGGATCCTACACAGATACGCAGTATTTT.

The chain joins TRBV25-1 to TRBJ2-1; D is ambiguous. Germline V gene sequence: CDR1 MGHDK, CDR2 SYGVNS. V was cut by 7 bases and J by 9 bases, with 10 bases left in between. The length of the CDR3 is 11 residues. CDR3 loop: CASTRGREQFF. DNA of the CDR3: TGTGCCAGCACACGCGGCCGTGAGCAGTTCTTC.

CDR3 sequence: CASSSPIDSVNQPQHF. In nucleotides, the CDR3 is TGTGCCAGCAGTTCTCCAATCGACAGCGTAAATCAGCCCCAGCATTTT. The V and J genes are TRBV6-6 and TRBJ1-5; the D gene is possibly TRBD1 (5 bases). The germline V gene encodes CDR1 MNHNY and CDR2 SVGAGI (reference sequence). V lost 4 bases to trimming and J lost 4 bases, with 17 bases between them. This CDR3 is 16 amino acids long.

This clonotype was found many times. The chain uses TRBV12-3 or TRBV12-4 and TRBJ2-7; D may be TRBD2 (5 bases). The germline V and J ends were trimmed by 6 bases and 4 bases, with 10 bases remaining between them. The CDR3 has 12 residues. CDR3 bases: TGTGCCAGCAGCCCCGGACTTTACGAGCAGTACGTC. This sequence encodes CASSPGLYEQYV.